Sequencing of this TCR beta chain was carried out in a study of T cell responses to AZD1222 COVID-19 vaccine. Investigators merged groups given second doses at roughly 4 or roughly 12 weeks. As for this clone: The antigen is undetermined.

TCRdb's table, derived via immunoSEQ multiplex PCR, lists solely in-frame clones and lacks some. The table lists 150,000 or so clones, more than 85% of them singletons. Study-level results: Just 5 to 7 AZD1222 recipients were seropositive at baseline. Repertoires were obtained solely post-peak T cell response.

Germline V gene sequence: CDR1 SEHNR, CDR2 FQNEAQ (reference sequence). The ends were cut back, 5 bases at V and 3 bases at J, with 11 bases in the middle. The CDR3 is 13 amino acids. This sequence was found in an adult who received the AZD1222 COVID-19 vaccine. The rearrangement uses TRBV7-9 and TRBJ2-7; tentative D call: TRBD1 (6 bases). This sample comprised peripheral blood, obtained 28 days after the second AZD1222 dose. The CDR3 loop is CASSEGQSYEQYF. The CDR3, as DNA: TGTGCCAGCAGCGAAGGACAGAGCTACGAGCAGTACTTC.